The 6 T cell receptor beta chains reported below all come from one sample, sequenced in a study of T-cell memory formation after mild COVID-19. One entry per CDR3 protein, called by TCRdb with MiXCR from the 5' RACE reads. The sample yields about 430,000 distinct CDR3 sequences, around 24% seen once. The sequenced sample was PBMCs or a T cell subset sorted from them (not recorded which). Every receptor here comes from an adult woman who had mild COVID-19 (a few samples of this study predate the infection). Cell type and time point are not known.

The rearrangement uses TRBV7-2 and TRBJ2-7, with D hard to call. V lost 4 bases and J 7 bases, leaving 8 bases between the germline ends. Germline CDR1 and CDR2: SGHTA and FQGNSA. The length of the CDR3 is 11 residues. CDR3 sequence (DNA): TGTGCCAGCAGCTCCTTCGGGGAGCAGTACTTC. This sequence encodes CASSSFGEQYF.

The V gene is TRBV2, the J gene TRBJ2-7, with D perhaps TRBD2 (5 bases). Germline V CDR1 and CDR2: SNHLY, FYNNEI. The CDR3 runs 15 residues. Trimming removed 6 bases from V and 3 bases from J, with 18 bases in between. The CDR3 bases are TGTGCCAGCAGACCTCCGGGGTCCCTACTCTACGAGCAGTACTTC. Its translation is CASRPPGSLLYEQYF.

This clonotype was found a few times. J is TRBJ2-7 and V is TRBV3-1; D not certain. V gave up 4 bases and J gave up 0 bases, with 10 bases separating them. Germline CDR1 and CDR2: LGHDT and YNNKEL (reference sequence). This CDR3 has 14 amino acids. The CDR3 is CASSPLSNSYEQYF. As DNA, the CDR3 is TGTGCCAGCAGCCCGTTGAGTAACTCCTACGAGCAGTACTTC.

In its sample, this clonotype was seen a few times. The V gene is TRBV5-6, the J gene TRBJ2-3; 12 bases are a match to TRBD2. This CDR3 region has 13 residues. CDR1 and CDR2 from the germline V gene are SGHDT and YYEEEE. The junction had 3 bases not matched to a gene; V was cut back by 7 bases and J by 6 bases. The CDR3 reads CASVTSGSDTQYF. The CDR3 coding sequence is TGTGCCAGCGTGACTAGCGGGAGTGATACGCAGTATTTT. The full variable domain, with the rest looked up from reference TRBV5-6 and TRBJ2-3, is DAGVTQSPTHLIKTRGQQVTLRCSPKSGHDTVSWYQQALGQGPQFIFQYYEEEERQRGNFPDRFSGHQFPNYSSELNVNALLLGDSALYLCASVTSGSDTQYFGPGTRLTVL.

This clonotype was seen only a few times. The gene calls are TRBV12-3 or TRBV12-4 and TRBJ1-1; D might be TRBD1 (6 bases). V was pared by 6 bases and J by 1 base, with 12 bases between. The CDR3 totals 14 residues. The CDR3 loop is CASRYTGSNTEAFF. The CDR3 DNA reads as TGTGCCAGCAGGTACACAGGGTCGAACACTGAAGCTTTCTTT.

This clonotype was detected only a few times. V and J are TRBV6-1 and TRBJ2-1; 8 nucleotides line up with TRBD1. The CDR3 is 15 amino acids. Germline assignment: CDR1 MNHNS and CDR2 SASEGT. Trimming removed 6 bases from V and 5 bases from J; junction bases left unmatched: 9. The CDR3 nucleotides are TGTGCCAGCAGGATCGGGACAGGTGTCCACAATGAGCAGTTCTTC. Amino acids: CASRIGTGVHNEQFF.